The clone carrying this T cell receptor beta chain was seen more than once but under ten times. Its antigen is undetermined. TCRdb re-called the 5' RACE reads with MiXCR, one entry per CDR3 protein. The profile covers 330,000 or so distinct CDR3 sequences, with less than 9.5% appearing a single time and about 14% taken by the ten largest. Germline CDR1 reads MNHEY; CDR2 reads SMNVEV (reference sequence). Trimming took 0 bases from V and 4 from J, leaving 10 bases between them. The CDR3 loop spans 15 amino acids. The data stem from a study of CD8 T cells in ankylosing spondylitis. Study-level findings and limits: Seemingly distinctive of ankylosing spondylitis blood was a TCR beta motif formed by eight highly homologous variants.

The receptor was isolated from a male donor with ankylosing spondylitis. The sample comprised blood, either unsorted or a sorted T cell fraction (not recorded which). This chain uses TRBV27 with TRBJ1-5; D unresolved. DNA of the CDR3: TGTGCCAGCAGTTTATCGGGGTCTGGGAATCAGCCCCAGCATTTT. It yields the protein CASSLSGSGNQPQHF.